Below, 28 T cell receptor beta chains from the same sample are listed, as sequenced in a study of cytomegalovirus exposure and HLA in healthy donors. PCR was performed using 60 Vbeta and 13 Jbeta primers. Assay used: immunoSEQ multiplex PCR; TCRdb lists only in-frame clones, some missing. The sample includes roughly 230,000 clones, roughly 78% of them seen just once. Sequenced input: PBMCs. The origin of the receptors is a boy under 18 in good health and CMV-seronegative.

The CDR3: CASSTDRLDQPQHF. DNA of the CDR3: TGTGCCAGCAGTACGGACAGGTTGGATCAGCCCCAGCATTTT. The V gene is TRBV2, the J gene TRBJ1-5, with TRBD1 identical over 7 bases. Germline V lookup: CDR1 SNHLY, CDR2 FYNNEI. The CDR3 is 14 residues long. V shed 5 bases, J shed 5 bases, and the junction held 6 bases outside the gene matches.

V and J are TRBV27 and TRBJ2-7, with D perhaps TRBD2 (5 bases). The CDR3 length is 15 residues. Germline CDR1 MNHEY, CDR2 SMNVEV (reference sequence). V lost 4 bases and J 2 bases, leaving 15 bases between the germline ends. The CDR3 sequence is CASSSTWGSAYEQYF. As DNA, the CDR3 is TGTGCCAGCAGTTCCACATGGGGTAGCGCCTACGAGCAGTACTTC.

The chain has TRBV4-1 and TRBJ2-2, with 7 bases aligning to TRBD1. V gave up 2 bases and J gave up 4 bases; unmatched junction bases: 4. CDR3 size: 15 residues. In germline, CDR1 is MGHRA, CDR2 YSYEKL. DNA for the CDR3: TGCGCCAGCAGCCAAACGACAGGGTCCACCGGGGAGCTGTTTTTT. Its translation is CASSQTTGSTGELFF.

The CDR3 DNA follows: TGTGCCAGCTCTGCCAGGGACAGCAATTCACCCCTCCACTTT. It translates to CASSARDSNSPLHF. The chain links TRBV18 to TRBJ1-6, with TRBD1 matching over 7 bases. V shed 6 bases and J 7 bases; nucleotides not matched to a gene: 6. CDR3 length: 14 residues. Germline V gene lookup returns CDR1 KGHSH and CDR2 LQKENI.

The rearrangement joins TRBV5-6 to TRBJ1-2; D is perhaps TRBD1 (6 bases). Germline V CDR1 and CDR2: SGHDT, YYEEEE. The CDR3 sequence is 13 residues long. V was clipped by 0 bases and J by 7 bases, with 10 bases between them. CDR3: CASSLVQGSGYTF. The DNA for the CDR3 is TGTGCCAGCAGCTTGGTACAGGGCAGTGGCTACACCTTC.

J is TRBJ2-5 and V is TRBV6-6, with 8 bases identical to TRBD1. The J segment lost 2 bases and the V segment lost 4 bases, leaving 3 bases of the junction unmatched. The V gene's germline CDR1 is MNHNY and CDR2 SVGAGI (reference sequence). The CDR3 is made up of 14 amino acids. CDR3: CASSFDRGQETQYF. Written as DNA, the CDR3 is TGTGCCAGCAGTTTCGACAGGGGACAAGAGACCCAGTACTTC.

CDR3 in amino acids: CAWSVHERTGELFF. CDR3 nucleotides: TGTGCCTGGAGTGTACACGAGCGCACCGGGGAGCTGTTTTTT. The chain recombines TRBV30 with TRBJ2-2; D is uncertain. CDR3 length equals 14 residues. Deletions cut 0 bases from V and 4 bases from J, with 9 bases between. CDR1 GTSNPN and CDR2 SVGIG come from the germline V gene (reference sequence). Full variable domain (outside the CDR3, taken from reference TRBV30 and TRBJ2-2): SQTIHQWPATLVQPVGSPLSLECTVEGTSNPNLYWYRQAAGRGLQLLFYSVGIGQISSEVPQNLSASRPQDRQFILSSKKLLLSDSGFYLCAWSVHERTGELFFGEGSRLTVL.

The chain combines TRBV7-8 with TRBJ2-2; weak D call: TRBD2 (5 bases). V was shortened by 5 bases and J by 5 bases, with 18 bases between the two germline ends. CDR1 and CDR2 (germline): SGHVS, FQNEAQ. The length of the CDR3 is 16 residues. CDR3 bases: TGTGCCAGCAGCCCCCCACGACTCCCGGGGACCGGGGAGCTGTTTTTT. Its protein product is CASSPPRLPGTGELFF.

DNA of the CDR3: TGTGCCCAATATGACCAAACGACTGTTAATGGCTACACCTTC. It encodes CAQYDQTTVNGYTF. This rearrangement joins TRBV30 to TRBJ1-2; D ambiguous. V was pared by 8 bases and J by 6 bases, with 22 bases between. This CDR3 contains 14 residues. Per the germline V gene, CDR1 is GTSNPN and CDR2 is SVGIG (reference sequence).

The chain combines TRBV7-8 with TRBJ2-7; 7 nucleotides match TRBD1. The germline V gene encodes CDR1 SGHVS and CDR2 FQNEAQ. CDR3 size: 16 residues. The V segment lost 5 bases and the J segment 3 bases; nucleotides outside the gene matches: 13. CDR3 protein: CASSLRTGTAFYEQYF. The CDR3 DNA sequence: TGTGCCAGCAGCCTACGGACCGGGACAGCCTTCTACGAGCAGTACTTC.

The rearrangement links TRBV5-1 to TRBJ2-2; TRBD2 agrees at 9 bases. Germline V gene lookup returns CDR1 SGHRS and CDR2 YFSETQ. Germline trimming cut 4 bases from V and 5 bases from J; bases unmatched to any gene: 6. CDR3 size: 15 residues. This CDR3 is CASSISGSATGELFF. The CDR3 DNA sequence: TGCGCCAGCAGCATTAGCGGGAGTGCAACCGGGGAGCTGTTTTTT.

The V and J genes are TRBV2 and TRBJ2-5; TRBD1 agrees at 9 bases. The germline V gene has CDR1 SNHLY and CDR2 FYNNEI. This CDR3 comprises 14 residues. Trimming cost V 11 bases and J 1 base; bases outside gene matches: 8. CDR3: CACYRDRAQETQYF. The CDR3 region has the DNA TGTGCCTGCTACCGGGACAGGGCCCAAGAGACCCAGTACTTC. The whole variable domain, remainder taken from reference TRBV2 and TRBJ2-5, is EPEVTQTPSHQVTQMGQEVILRCVPISNHLYFYWYRQILGQKVEFLVSFYNNEISEKSEIFDDQFSVERPDGSNFTLKIRSTKLEDSAMYFCACYRDRAQETQYFGPGTRLLVL.

The rearrangement uses TRBV30 and TRBJ1-2; 10 nucleotides match TRBD1. CDR1 is GTSNPN and CDR2 is SVGIG in the germline V gene (reference sequence). The CDR3 runs 13 residues. V lost 4 bases and J lost 7; bases outside the gene matches: 6. The CDR3 nucleotides read TGTGCCTGGATTAGGGACAGGGGCGGTGGCTACACCTTC. Protein product: CAWIRDRGGGYTF.

The rearrangement links TRBV6-1 to TRBJ1-4; unclear D gene. Trimming cost V 4 bases and J 8 bases, with 14 bases left between them. The germline V gene encodes CDR1 MNHNS and CDR2 SASEGT. There are 14 residues in the CDR3. The CDR3 loop is CASSGRVGKEKLFF. DNA for the CDR3: TGTGCCAGCAGTGGGCGGGTCGGGAAAGAAAAACTGTTTTTT.

This chain connects TRBV5-4 to TRBJ2-7; 12 bases are a match to TRBD1. The V gene end was trimmed by 3 bases and the J gene end by 6 bases; junction bases not matched to a gene: 1. Germline assignment: CDR1 SGHNT and CDR2 YYREEE (reference sequence). This CDR3 has 13 residues. The CDR3 loop reads CASSWDRGREQYF. Here the CDR3 DNA reads TGTGCCAGCAGCTGGGACAGGGGGCGCGAGCAGTACTTC.

The rearrangement joins TRBV7-8 to TRBJ2-7; 7 bases agree with TRBD1. The length of the CDR3 is 14 residues. Germline V gene data show CDR1 as SGHVS and CDR2 as FQNEAQ. V lost 5 bases and J lost 2; bases outside the gene matches: 6. In nucleotides, the CDR3 is TGTGCCAGCAGCCCTTCGGGACAGACCTACGAGCAGTACTTC. This codes for CASSPSGQTYEQYF.

The chain is built from TRBV18 and TRBJ2-2, with 7 bases identical to TRBD1. CDR3 length: 14 amino acids. CDR1 KGHSH and CDR2 LQKENI come from the germline V gene. Germline trimming cut 6 bases from V and 1 base from J; bases unmatched to any gene: 2. CDR3 sequence (DNA): TGTGCCAGCTCCCGGGACAGGAACACCGGGGAGCTGTTTTTT. Protein sequence: CASSRDRNTGELFF.

This clone was picked up a small number of times. The chain couples TRBV10-2 to TRBJ2-3, with TRBD2 matching 10 bases. J lost 6 bases, V lost 8 bases, and 11 bases had no gene match. The CDR3 sequence is 15 residues long. Germline loops: CDR1 WSHSY, CDR2 SAAADI. The CDR3, as DNA: TGCGCCAGCTCCGGGTCTAGCGGGGGCCCCGATACGCAGTATTTT. Protein sequence: CASSGSSGGPDTQYF.

The chain carries TRBV2 and TRBJ1-1; D uncertain. This CDR3 contains 14 residues. The germline V gene has CDR1 SNHLY and CDR2 FYNNEI. V was pared by 4 bases and J by 2 bases, with 11 bases between. The CDR3 loop is CASSAWGGNTEAFF. The CDR3 DNA is TGTGCCAGCAGTGCTTGGGGAGGAAACACTGAAGCTTTCTTT.

This clone was seen a handful of times. V gene TRBV5-1 combines with J gene TRBJ1-1; no clear D. Looked up from germline, CDR1 is SGHRS and CDR2 is YFSETQ. Trimming cost V 1 base and J 4 bases, with 14 bases left between them. The CDR3 runs to 15 residues. CDR3 sequence: CASSLSGEHLTEAFF. CDR3 in DNA: TGCGCCAGCAGCTTGTCCGGGGAACACCTCACTGAAGCTTTCTTT.

Only one count was recorded for this clone. The V call is TRBV19, the J call TRBJ2-1; 15 bases line up with TRBD2. V dropped 5 bases and J dropped 4; count of bases not matched to a gene: 6. Germline V gene sequence: CDR1 LNHDA, CDR2 SQIVND (reference sequence). CDR3 length: 17 amino acids. CDR3 bases: TGTGCCAGTAGTTCCCAGGGACTAGCGGGGGGTTACAATGAGCAGTTCTTC. Translating it yields CASSSQGLAGGYNEQFF.

The chain couples TRBV30 to TRBJ2-2, with 8 bases identical to TRBD1. This CDR3 is 15 amino acids long. The V segment lost 1 base and the J segment 3 bases; nucleotides outside the gene matches: 4. Germline CDR1 and CDR2: GTSNPN and SVGIG (reference sequence). CDR3 bases: TGTGCCTGGAGTGCCCCGGACAGGGACACCGGGGAGCTGTTTTTT. The encoded protein is CAWSAPDRDTGELFF.

On this clone: Other DNA sequences of this sample code for an identical CDR3. The rearrangement uses TRBV30 and TRBJ1-1; D may be TRBD1 (6 bases). The CDR3 extends over 13 amino acids. Germline loops: CDR1 GTSNPN, CDR2 SVGIG (reference sequence). V was shortened by 0 bases and J by 1 base, with 6 bases between the two germline ends. The CDR3 reads CAWSVDRNTEAFF. CDR3 in DNA: TGTGCCTGGAGTGTGGACAGGAACACTGAAGCTTTCTTT.

The V and J genes are TRBV5-4 and TRBJ2-3; possible D gene TRBD2, 7 bases. V lost 4 bases and J 1 base, leaving 13 bases between the germline ends. From germline, CDR1 is SGHNT and CDR2 YYREEE (reference sequence). The CDR3 has 15 amino acids. The CDR3 sequence is CASSEGGVGTDTQYF. In nucleotides, the CDR3 is TGTGCCAGCAGCGAGGGGGGGGTCGGCACAGATACGCAGTATTTT.

V usage is TRBV21-1 and J usage is TRBJ1-2; TRBD1 is taken as the D call from the table, unchecked against the DNA. TRBV21-1 is reported as a pseudogene. CDR3 length equals 18 residues. The CDR3 DNA is TGTGCCAGCAGCAAAGCTTCGCAGGGTAGACCGGCCAAAGATGGCTACACCTTC. It is translated as CASSKASQGRPAKDGYTF.

This chain joins TRBV21-1 and TRBJ1-2; the D call TRBD1 from the table was never checked on the DNA. TRBV21-1 is described as a pseudogene. This CDR3 spans 18 amino acids. Here the CDR3 DNA reads TGTGCCAGCAGCAACTTTGGGAGCGACAGGGGGCGTAACTATGGCTACACCTTC. This encodes CASSNFGSDRGRNYGYTF.

The rearrangement joins TRBV19 to TRBJ2-3; 11 nucleotides match TRBD2. Germline V gene data show CDR1 as LNHDA and CDR2 as SQIVND (reference sequence). Trimming removed 7 bases from V and 8 bases from J; junction bases left unmatched: 11. CDR3 length: 15 amino acids. The CDR3 DNA sequence: TGTGCCAGTACCGGGACTAGCGGCCTCTTGGGTACGCAGTATTTT. Encoded protein: CASTGTSGLLGTQYF.

The V gene is TRBV10-2, the J gene TRBJ2-7; 9 positions match TRBD2. The V gene end was trimmed by 0 bases and the J gene end by 4 bases; junction bases not matched to a gene: 13. Germline V CDR1 and CDR2: WSHSY, SAAADI. The CDR3 is 18 residues long. The DNA for the CDR3 is TGCGCCAGCAGTGAGTCGACGTCGCTAGCGGGACCCGCATACGAGCAGTACTTC. Protein: CASSESTSLAGPAYEQYF.